This entry lists 30 T cell receptor beta chains sequenced from one sample in a study of blood T cell repertoires in COVID-19. Libraries were prepared by immunoSEQ multiplex PCR; TCRdb keeps only in-frame clonotypes and omits some of them. The sample contains around 72,000 clones, around 90% of which appear only once. Specimen: peripheral blood. Every receptor here comes from a man in his forties or fifties with acute or convalescent COVID-19.

The chain employs TRBV4-2 and TRBJ2-2; D is perhaps TRBD1 (5 bases). With 0 bases removed from V and 6 bases from J, the gap between germline ends came to 5 bases. Germline values: CDR1 LGHNA, CDR2 YNFKEQ. The CDR3 extends over 13 amino acids. The DNA for the CDR3 is TGTGCCAGCAGCCAAGACAGGGCCGGGGAGCTGTTTTTT. It codes for CASSQDRAGELFF.

The chain recombines TRBV19 with TRBJ2-1, with D possibly matching TRBD1 (6 bases). The CDR3 length is 12 residues. Trimming removed 4 bases at V and 9 bases at J, with 10 bases between. Germline V gene sequence: CDR1 LNHDA, CDR2 SQIVND (reference sequence). The CDR3 here is CASSNQGSEQFF. CDR3 nucleotides: TGTGCCAGTAGTAATCAGGGGTCTGAGCAGTTCTTC.

The chain couples TRBV9 to TRBJ1-3, with TRBD1 as a possible D gene (6 bases). Germline V gives CDR1 SGDLS, CDR2 YYNGEE. There are 13 residues in the CDR3. With 3 bases removed from V and 3 bases from J, the gap between germline ends came to 7 bases. The CDR3 DNA is TGTGCCAGCAGCGACAGGGTTGGAAACACCATATATTTT. Encoded protein: CASSDRVGNTIYF. The whole variable domain, filled in from reference TRBV9 and TRBJ1-3, reads DSGVTQTPKHLITATGQRVTLRCSPRSGDLSVYWYQQSLDQGLQFLIQYYNGEERAKGNILERFSAQQFPDLHSELNLSSLELGDSALYFCASSDRVGNTIYFGEGSWLTVV.

The chain joins TRBV11-1 to TRBJ2-5; D gene uncertain. The CDR3 runs 16 residues. Between the trimmed V and J ends, which lost 1 base and 2 bases, there was a span of 14 bases. Germline CDR1 SGHAT, CDR2 FQDESV (reference sequence). The CDR3 loop reads CASSLGFGSIQETQYF. As DNA, the CDR3 is TGTGCCAGCAGCTTAGGATTTGGCTCGATTCAAGAGACCCAGTACTTC.

This chain uses TRBV18 with TRBJ2-3, with 9 bases matching TRBD2. Germline CDR1 and CDR2: KGHSH and LQKENI. The CDR3 covers 17 residues. V shed 0 bases and J 2 bases; nucleotides not matched to a gene: 6. In DNA form, the CDR3 reads TGTGCCAGCTCACCACCCCAGCGGGGGGTTATCACAGATACGCAGTATTTT. Translated, it gives CASSPPQRGVITDTQYF.

The gene calls are TRBV19 and TRBJ1-1; the match to TRBD1 covers 8 bases. J was trimmed by 8 bases and V by 7 bases; bases with no gene match: 9. This CDR3 comprises 13 residues. Germline V gives CDR1 LNHDA, CDR2 SQIVND (reference sequence). The CDR3 loop is CASTQGAPSEAFF. CDR3 bases: TGTGCCAGTACCCAGGGGGCGCCTTCAGAAGCTTTCTTT.

The rearrangement links TRBV7-8 to TRBJ2-1; 11 bases fit TRBD2. The CDR3 spans 17 residues. Trimming cost V 5 bases and J 5 bases; bases outside gene matches: 11. Germline V gives CDR1 SGHVS, CDR2 FQNEAQ. CDR3 residues: CASSPFPLAGGDNEQFF. CDR3 DNA: TGTGCCAGCAGCCCATTCCCGCTAGCGGGGGGCGACAATGAGCAGTTCTTC. The complete variable domain, with remaining parts taken from reference TRBV7-8 and TRBJ2-1, reads GAGVSQSPRYKVAKRGQDVALRCDPISGHVSLFWYQQALGQGPEFLTYFQNEAQLDKSGLPSDRFFAERPEGSVSTLKIQRTQQEDSAVYLCASSPFPLAGGDNEQFFGPGTRLTVL.

The chain joins TRBV10-2 to TRBJ2-3; 8 nucleotides line up with TRBD2. The CDR3 consists of 20 residues. Germline CDR1 WSHSY, CDR2 SAAADI. Trimming cost V 10 bases and J 3 bases; bases outside gene matches: 27. Here the CDR3 reads CAISRGLVHTSGDGTDTQYF. CDR3 sequence (DNA): TGCGCCATCTCAAGGGGACTAGTCCATACATCGGGGGATGGGACAGATACGCAGTATTTT.

This chain joins TRBV9 and TRBJ2-5; 10 bases align to TRBD2. The germline V gene encodes CDR1 SGDLS and CDR2 YYNGEE. The trim removed 3 bases at V and 4 bases at J, leaving 3 bases unmatched. The CDR3 consists of 14 residues. The CDR3 DNA reads TGTGCCAGCAGCGAGCGGGGGGGAAGAGAGACCCAGTACTTC. It specifies CASSERGGRETQYF.

V usage is TRBV9 and J usage is TRBJ2-7, with 10 positions matching TRBD2. This CDR3 is 15 amino acids long. Germline CDR1 is SGDLS and CDR2 is YYNGEE. The V segment lost 4 bases and the J segment 0 bases; nucleotides outside the gene matches: 4. CDR3 nucleotides: TGTGCCAGCAGCCCCGGACTAGCGGACTCCTACGAGCAGTACTTC. Protein sequence: CASSPGLADSYEQYF.

The rearrangement links TRBV5-4 to TRBJ2-2, with no clear D. Trimming left V 0 bases short and J 4 bases short, with 10 bases between. Germline CDR1 reads SGHNT; CDR2 reads YYREEE (reference sequence). This CDR3 comprises 15 residues. The CDR3 nucleotides are TGTGCCAGCAGCTTGGCCAAGCTCGGCACCGGGGAGCTGTTTTTT. Translated: CASSLAKLGTGELFF.

This clone was counted a single time. This sequence joins TRBV6-5 and TRBJ1-6; the D is unclear. V shed 6 bases and J shed 3 bases, with 6 bases lying between them. The CDR3 is made up of 13 amino acids. Germline CDR1 MNHEY, CDR2 SVGAGI. CDR3 amino acids: CASRSNYNSPLHF. For the CDR3, the DNA is TGTGCCAGCAGATCCAACTATAATTCACCCCTCCACTTT.

The rearrangement links TRBV2 to TRBJ2-7; possible D gene TRBD2, 6 bases. Trimming removed 4 bases from V and 6 bases from J, with 10 bases in between. The CDR3 loop spans 12 amino acids. Germline loops: CDR1 SNHLY, CDR2 FYNNEI. CDR3: CASSVKEGEQYF. In DNA, the CDR3 is TGTGCCAGCAGTGTTAAGGAGGGCGAGCAGTACTTC.

V is TRBV7-9 and J is TRBJ2-7, with D unresolved. Between the trimmed V and J ends, which lost 0 bases and 4 bases, there was a span of 7 bases. The CDR3 is made up of 13 amino acids. In germline, CDR1 is SEHNR, CDR2 FQNEAQ (reference sequence). The CDR3 sequence: CASSLAGVYEQYF. In DNA, the CDR3 is TGTGCCAGCAGCTTAGCAGGAGTTTACGAGCAGTACTTC.

This sequence joins TRBV6-5 and TRBJ2-7, with TRBD2 identical over 9 bases. The CDR3 contains 14 residues. Germline V gene sequence: CDR1 MNHEY, CDR2 SVGAGI. With V trimmed by 7 bases and J by 1 base, 5 bases remained unmatched. The CDR3: CASTPGLASYEQYF. As DNA, the CDR3 is TGTGCCAGCACGCCGGGACTAGCTTCCTACGAGCAGTACTTC.

The chain carries TRBV21-1 and TRBJ1-4; the D call of TRBD1 is as the table states it, not checked on the DNA. TRBV21-1 is classified as a pseudogene. The CDR3 length is 18 residues. Written as DNA, the CDR3 is TGTGCCAGCAGCACAACCACGATCTTCAGGGAAACTAATGAAAAACTGTTTTTT. Translating gives CASSTTTIFRETNEKLFF.

CDR3 loop: CASSETGTGDYTF. The CDR3 DNA follows: TGCGCCAGCAGTGAGACGGGGACAGGGGACTACACCTTC. The J gene is TRBJ1-2, the V gene TRBV10-2; 10 bases fit TRBD1. The CDR3 extends over 13 amino acids. J gave up 10 bases and V 2 bases, and 4 bases lay outside the gene matches. Germline V CDR1 and CDR2: WSHSY, SAAADI.

V usage is TRBV29-1 and J usage is TRBJ2-1; the match to TRBD2 covers 12 bases. The CDR3 length is 16 residues. Germline V gene lookup returns CDR1 SQVTM and CDR2 ANQGSEA. J gave up 2 bases and V 2 bases, and 4 bases lay outside the gene matches. CDR3 DNA: TGCAGCGTTGAACCTAGCGGGGGGGCCGCCTACAATGAGCAGTTCTTC. It is translated as CSVEPSGGAAYNEQFF.

The chain recombines TRBV19 with TRBJ1-2; TRBD1 matches 9 bases. Per germline, CDR1 LNHDA and CDR2 SQIVND (reference sequence). CDR3 length: 14 amino acids. Unmatched junction bases numbered 11, after V lost 10 bases and J lost 5 bases. The CDR3 bases are TGTGCCACCGCTCAGGAGGACAGGGGATATGGCTACACCTTC. The encoded protein is CATAQEDRGYGYTF.

The chain couples TRBV28 to TRBJ1-1; no definite D call. Germline CDR1 MDHEN, CDR2 SYDVKM. Trimming removed 1 base from V and 0 bases from J, with 6 bases in between. The CDR3 is made up of 14 amino acids. CDR3: CASSLSGMNTEAFF. The CDR3, as DNA: TGTGCCAGCAGTTTATCCGGGATGAACACTGAAGCTTTCTTT.

This clone has only a few counts. This chain uses TRBV5-8 with TRBJ1-1; TRBD1 matches 7 bases. This CDR3 spans 14 amino acids. Germline V gene lookup returns CDR1 SGHTS and CDR2 YDEGEE. With V trimmed by 2 bases and J by 0 bases, 1 base remained unmatched. CDR3 protein: CASSLQGMNTEAFF. In DNA form, the CDR3 reads TGTGCCAGCAGCTTACAGGGGATGAACACTGAAGCTTTCTTT. The full variable domain, rest sourced from reference TRBV5-8 and TRBJ1-1, is EAGVTQSPTHLIKTRGQQATLRCSPISGHTSVYWYQQALGLGLQFLLWYDEGEERNRGNFPPRFSGRQFPNYSSELNVNALELEDSALYLCASSLQGMNTEAFFGQGTRLTVV.

This chain connects TRBV5-4 to TRBJ2-2; D may be TRBD1 (6 bases). CDR1 is SGHNT, CDR2 YYREEE, per germline (reference sequence). Trimming stripped 4 bases from V and 2 bases from J, with 9 bases between. This CDR3 comprises 14 residues. This chain's CDR3 is CASSNRVNTGELFF. DNA for the CDR3: TGTGCCAGCAGCAACAGGGTAAACACCGGGGAGCTGTTTTTT.

The rearrangement uses TRBV27 and TRBJ1-2, with a possible D match to TRBD1 (6 bases). CDR3 length equals 13 residues. Germline CDR1 reads MNHEY; CDR2 reads SMNVEV (reference sequence). V lost 6 bases, J lost 8 bases, and 16 bases lay in between. CDR3 residues: CASSKGGGLGYTF. The DNA for the CDR3 is TGTGCCAGCAGCAAGGGGGGGGGCTTAGGCTACACCTTC.

The chain recombines TRBV27 with TRBJ2-3, with TRBD1 identical over 7 bases. J gave up 6 bases and V 4 bases, and 13 bases lay outside the gene matches. The CDR3 spans 16 residues. Germline loops: CDR1 MNHEY, CDR2 SMNVEV (reference sequence). CDR3 residues: CASSSRGDSSADTQYF. The CDR3 DNA reads as TGTGCCAGCAGTTCCCGAGGGGACAGTTCGGCCGATACGCAGTATTTT.

This chain links TRBV6-5 with TRBJ2-3, with 7 bases identical to TRBD1. V was pared by 5 bases and J by 4 bases, with 9 bases of the junction left unmatched. This CDR3 is 15 amino acids long. Germline CDR1 MNHEY, CDR2 SVGAGI. The CDR3 is CASSTRTGSSDTQYF. In DNA form, the CDR3 reads TGTGCCAGCAGTACTAGGACAGGATCCTCAGATACGCAGTATTTT.

CDR3 nucleotides: TGTGCCAGCAGTTACTCGAGAACCTACGAGCAGTACTTC. Its translation is CASSYSRTYEQYF. The V gene is TRBV6-6, the J gene TRBJ2-7; no clear D gene. V was pared by 0 bases and J by 2 bases, with 5 bases between. CDR3 length equals 13 residues. Germline loops: CDR1 MNHNY, CDR2 SVGAGI (reference sequence).

The V and J genes are TRBV5-6 and TRBJ2-7; a weak D match, TRBD1 (5 bases). Germline CDR1 and CDR2: SGHDT and YYEEEE. The CDR3 loop spans 14 amino acids. Trimming removed 1 base at V and 7 bases at J, with 15 bases between. The CDR3 sequence: CASSLPPGSREQYF. In DNA, the CDR3 is TGTGCCAGCAGCTTGCCCCCAGGGTCGAGGGAGCAGTACTTC.

This chain joins TRBV4-1 and TRBJ2-2; 7 bases align to TRBD1. CDR3 length equals 16 residues. Looked up from germline, CDR1 is MGHRA and CDR2 is YSYEKL. The V gene end was trimmed by 3 bases and the J gene end by 6 bases; junction bases not matched to a gene: 10. The CDR3 nucleotides read TGCGCCAGCAGCCATCGGACAGGCCCCTTATCCGGGGAGCTGTTTTTT. Amino acid sequence: CASSHRTGPLSGELFF.

The V call is TRBV21-1, the J call TRBJ1-5; the table's D call of TRBD1 was not tested on the DNA. TRBV21-1 counts as a pseudogene. This CDR3 is built from 16 residues. The CDR3 nucleotides read TGTGCCAGCAGCAAAGGGGGACAGGTGCTTGTTCAGCCCCAGCATTTT. Protein product: CASSKGGQVLVQPQHF.

J is TRBJ1-2 and V is TRBV5-1, with D maybe TRBD1 (5 bases). Trimming cost V 4 bases and J 6 bases, with 16 bases left between them. The germline CDR1 and CDR2 sequences are SGHRS and YFSETQ. The CDR3 is made up of 14 amino acids. CDR3 DNA sequence: TGCGCCAGCAGCCCTATGACAGAGAGTAATGGCTACACCTTC. It encodes CASSPMTESNGYTF. Together with reference TRBV5-1 and TRBJ1-2, the CDR3 gives the full variable domain: KAGVTQTPRYLIKTRGQQVTLSCSPISGHRSVSWYQQTPGQGLQFLFEYFSETQRNKGNFPGRFSGRQFSNSRSEMNVSTLELGDSALYLCASSPMTESNGYTFGSGTRLTVV.